A single sample gave rise to the 5 T cell receptor beta chains below, sequenced in a study of blood T cells in healthy people across ages. Sample-barcoded 5' priming and a J-beta primer mix drove a second PCR of about 6 to 12 cycles. TCRdb used MiXCR to reprocess the 5' RACE reads, holding one entry per CDR3 protein. The sample includes 800,000 to 1,300,000 distinct CDR3 sequences, around 25% of them seen just once. The data also belong to a second study, concerning T cells of mothers and their children.

The material sequenced was blood. The receptors come from a girl aged 2 to 10 in good health.

The rearrangement uses TRBV28 and TRBJ1-2, with 8 bases lining up with TRBD1. Per germline, CDR1 MDHEN and CDR2 SYDVKM. There are 17 residues in the CDR3. V was clipped by 6 bases and J by 8 bases; unmatched bases: 20. The CDR3 reads CASSLTLAGTGLGGYTF. The CDR3 DNA is TGTGCCAGCAGCTTAACGTTGGCCGGGACAGGCCTAGGAGGCTACACCTTC.

This clonotype was counted only a few times. The chain uses TRBV20-1 and TRBJ2-7; D call uncertain. The CDR3 is 13 residues long. Germline-derived CDR1 and CDR2 are DFQATT and SNEGSKA (reference sequence). V was shortened by 3 bases and J by 4 bases, with 13 bases between the two germline ends. The DNA of the CDR3 is TGCAGTGCTAGCACAGTTAATGTATACGAGCAGTACTTC. Residues: CSASTVNVYEQYF.

The chain recombines TRBV20-1 with TRBJ2-5, with 7 nucleotides matching TRBD1. After removal of 5 bases from V and 3 bases from J, the junction contained 3 bases not matched to a gene. CDR1 and CDR2 (germline): DFQATT, SNEGSKA (reference sequence). CDR3 length: 12 residues. The DNA for the CDR3 is TGCAGTGCTTTTACAGGGGAAGAGACCCAGTACTTC. It encodes CSAFTGEETQYF.

V usage is TRBV20-1 and J usage is TRBJ1-1; D is unresolved. Germline CDR1 and CDR2: DFQATT and SNEGSKA (reference sequence). The CDR3 is made up of 13 amino acids. V lost 3 bases to trimming and J lost 8 bases, with 16 bases between them. The CDR3 region is CSASDQRTDEAFF. The CDR3 region has the DNA TGCAGTGCTAGCGACCAGCGGACGGACGAAGCTTTCTTT.

The genes are TRBV5-6 and TRBJ2-1; 15 bases map to TRBD2. The CDR3 is made up of 18 amino acids. J lost 5 bases, V lost 4 bases, and 10 bases had no gene match. The germline CDR1 and CDR2 sequences are SGHDT and YYEEEE. The CDR3 nucleotides are TGTGCCAGCAGCCCGCCCGGACTAGCGGGGGGGCCGCACAATGAGCAGTTCTTC. Protein: CASSPPGLAGGPHNEQFF. The whole variable domain, remainder taken from reference TRBV5-6 and TRBJ2-1, is DAGVTQSPTHLIKTRGQQVTLRCSPKSGHDTVSWYQQALGQGPQFIFQYYEEEERQRGNFPDRFSGHQFPNYSSELNVNALLLGDSALYLCASSPPGLAGGPHNEQFFGPGTRLTVL.